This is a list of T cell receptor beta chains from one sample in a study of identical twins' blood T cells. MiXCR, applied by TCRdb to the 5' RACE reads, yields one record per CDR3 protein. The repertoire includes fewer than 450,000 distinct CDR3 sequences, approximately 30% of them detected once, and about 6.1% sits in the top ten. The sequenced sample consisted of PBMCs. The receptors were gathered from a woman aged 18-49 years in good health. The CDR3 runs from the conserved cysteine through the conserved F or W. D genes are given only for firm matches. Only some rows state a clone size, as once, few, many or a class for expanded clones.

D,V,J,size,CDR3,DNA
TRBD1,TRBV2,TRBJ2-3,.,CASSLWTGSTDTQYF,TGTGCCAGCAGCCTCTGGACAGGGAGCACAGATACGCAGTATTTT
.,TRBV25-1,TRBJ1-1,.,CASSEEPSYTEAFF,TGTGCCAGCAGTGAAGAGCCCAGCTACACTGAAGCTTTCTTT
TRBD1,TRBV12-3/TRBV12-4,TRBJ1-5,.,CASSTGGRNQPQHF,TGTGCCAGCAGCACAGGGGGGAGGAATCAGCCCCAGCATTTT
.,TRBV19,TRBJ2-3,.,CASSPRRLEKEDTQYF,TGTGCCAGTAGTCCGCGACGTCTGGAGAAAGAAGATACGCAGTATTTT
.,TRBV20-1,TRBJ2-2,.,CNARDLRRNTGELFF,TGCAATGCTAGAGATCTGCGCAGGAACACCGGGGAGCTGTTTTTT
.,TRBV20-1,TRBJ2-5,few,CSAPTYLDETQYF,TGCAGTGCTCCGACTTATCTGGACGAGACCCAGTACTTC
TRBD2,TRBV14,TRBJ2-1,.,CASSQSSGGSNEQFF,TGTGCCAGCAGCCAATCTAGCGGGGGGTCCAATGAGCAGTTCTTC
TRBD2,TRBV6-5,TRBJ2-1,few,CASSYVAGALKEQFF,TGTGCCAGCAGTTACGTCGCGGGAGCCCTTAAGGAGCAGTTCTTC
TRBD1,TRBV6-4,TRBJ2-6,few,CASGQGVSGANVLTF,TGTGCCAGTGGACAGGGAGTTTCTGGGGCCAACGTCCTGACTTTC
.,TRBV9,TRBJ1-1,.,CASGREGLNTEAFF,TGTGCCAGCGGGCGGGAGGGCTTGAACACTGAAGCTTTCTTT
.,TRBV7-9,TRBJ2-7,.,CASSSTEQYF,TGTGCCAGCAGCTCGACGGAGCAGTACTTC
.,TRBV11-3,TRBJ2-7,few,CASSFADEQYF,TGTGCCAGCAGCTTCGCGGACGAGCAGTACTTC
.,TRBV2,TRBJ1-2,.,CASSHPAGELSYGYTF,TGTGCCAGCAGTCACCCGGCAGGGGAGCTAAGCTATGGCTACACCTTC
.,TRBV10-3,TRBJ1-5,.,CAIGAGTNQPQHF,TGTGCCATTGGCGCAGGGACAAATCAGCCCCAGCATTTT
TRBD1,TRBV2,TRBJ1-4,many,CASSVGQGYEKLFF,TGTGCCAGCAGTGTGGGACAGGGGTATGAAAAACTGTTTTTT
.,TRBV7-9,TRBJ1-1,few,CASSQMNTEAFF,TGTGCCAGCAGCCAAATGAACACTGAAGCTTTCTTT
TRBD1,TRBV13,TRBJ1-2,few,CASSLKSGGINYGYTF,TGTGCCAGCAGCTTAAAGTCAGGGGGAATTAACTATGGCTACACCTTC
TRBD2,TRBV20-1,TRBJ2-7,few,CSARDLTGGNYEQYF,TGCAGTGCTAGAGATCTAACGGGGGGAAACTACGAGCAGTACTTC
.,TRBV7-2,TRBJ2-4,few,CASFWIVECIQYF,TGTGCCAGCTTCTGGATCGTAGAATGCATTCAGTACTTC
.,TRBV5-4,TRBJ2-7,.,CASSPSGPSYEQYF,TGTGCCAGCAGCCCTTCAGGCCCTTCCTACGAGCAGTACTTC
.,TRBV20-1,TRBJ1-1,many,CSALRTENTEAFF,TGCAGTGCCCTTCGGACAGAGAACACTGAAGCTTTCTTT
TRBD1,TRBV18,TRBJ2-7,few,CASSPSTGANYEQYF,TGTGCCAGCTCCCCATCTACAGGGGCCAACTACGAGCAGTACTTC
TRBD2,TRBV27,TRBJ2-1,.,CASKSGRLADNEQFF,TGTGCCAGCAAGTCTGGGCGTCTAGCGGACAATGAGCAGTTCTTC
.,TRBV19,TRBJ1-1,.,CASSMGGLVHTEAFF,TGTGCCAGTAGTATGGGGGGTTTGGTTCACACTGAAGCTTTCTTT
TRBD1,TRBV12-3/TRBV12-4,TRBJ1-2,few,CASSNDRGRDYGYTF,TGTGCCAGCAGCAACGACAGGGGAAGAGACTATGGCTACACCTTC
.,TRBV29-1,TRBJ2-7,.,CGVEVGGIEQYF,TGCGGCGTTGAGGTCGGGGGAATCGAGCAGTACTTC
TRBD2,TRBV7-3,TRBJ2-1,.,CASSLSGGRYNEQFF,TGTGCCAGCAGCTTATCGGGAGGAAGATACAATGAGCAGTTCTTC
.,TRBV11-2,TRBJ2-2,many,CASSAMTGTGELFF,TGTGCCAGCAGCGCTATGACAGGCACCGGGGAGCTGTTTTTT
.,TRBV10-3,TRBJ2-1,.,CAISTHNEQFF,TGTGCCATCAGTACCCACAATGAGCAGTTCTTC
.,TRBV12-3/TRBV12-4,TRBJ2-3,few,CASSLAPLTVLTTPPGDVADTQYF,TGTGCCAGCAGTTTAGCACCCCTTACTGTCTTAACTACCCCTCCGGGAGACGTCGCAGATACGCAGTATTTT
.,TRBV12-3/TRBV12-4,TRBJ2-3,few,CASSLVGVSADTQYF,TGTGCCAGCAGTTTGGTGGGAGTGTCGGCAGATACGCAGTATTTT